The 24 T cell receptor beta chains reported below all come from one sample, sequenced in a study of blood T cells in healthy people across ages. It was with a sample-barcoded 5' primer and a J-beta primer mix that a second PCR of roughly 7 to 12 cycles was run. TCRdb re-analysed the 5' RACE reads in MiXCR, keeping a single row per CDR3 protein. This repertoire shows hundreds of thousands of distinct CDR3 sequences, around 50% found once; its top ten account for about 14%. Sample: blood. These receptor sequences come from a woman of 80 years or more in good health.

The gene calls are TRBV4-1 and TRBJ2-7; 9 nucleotides agree with TRBD1. This CDR3 spans 15 amino acids. Per germline, CDR1 MGHRA and CDR2 YSYEKL. V lost 3 bases, J lost 2 bases, and 5 bases stayed unmatched. CDR3 protein: CASSQGQGRAYEQYF. The CDR3 DNA follows: TGCGCCAGCAGCCAGGGACAGGGTAGAGCCTACGAGCAGTACTTC.

This clonotype has only a few counts. The chain joins TRBV15 to TRBJ2-3, with TRBD2 matching over 7 bases. V lost 0 bases to trimming and J lost 1 base; unmatched junction nucleotides: 1. Germline V gene data show CDR1 as LNHNV and CDR2 as YYDKDF (reference sequence). The CDR3 length is 15 residues. The CDR3 reads CATSRDRGGTDTQYF. The CDR3 nucleotides are TGTGCCACCAGCAGAGATCGGGGGGGCACAGATACGCAGTATTTT.

Regarding this clonotype: This may arise from a read error, as a much more abundant clone is one base away. The chain carries TRBV12-3 or TRBV12-4 and TRBJ2-5; D not resolved. The germline V and J ends were trimmed by 4 bases and 1 base, with 7 bases remaining between them. The CDR3 runs to 13 residues. The CDR3 region is CASSSMFQETQYF. The DNA for the CDR3 is TGTGCCAGCAGTTCAATGTTCCAAGAGACCCAGTACTTC.

The chain joins TRBV7-2 to TRBJ1-5; the D gene is possibly TRBD1 (5 bases). V was cut by 4 bases and J by 11 bases, with 15 bases left in between. CDR1 is SGHTA, CDR2 FQGNSA, per germline. The CDR3 length is 13 residues. DNA for the CDR3: TGTGCCAGCAGCTCCTCGAGGGGAGACTCCCAGCATTTT. Its translation is CASSSSRGDSQHF.

This rearrangement joins TRBV20-1 to TRBJ2-6, with D hard to call. Germline CDR1 is DFQATT and CDR2 is SNEGSKA (reference sequence). With 1 base removed from V and 0 bases from J, the gap between germline ends came to 16 bases. The CDR3 runs to 18 residues. The CDR3 loop reads CSARVLAGESSGANVLTF. The CDR3 coding sequence is TGCAGTGCTAGAGTATTGGCAGGCGAGAGCTCTGGGGCCAACGTCCTGACTTTC.

In regard to this clonotype: Mismatch with germline at one junction end may stem from a read error. The chain couples TRBV14 to TRBJ2-7; D is ambiguous. This CDR3 comprises 11 residues. CDR1 and CDR2 (germline): SGHDN, FVKESK. The CDR3 DNA follows: TGTGCCAACAGCCAAGCCTCCGAGCAGTACTTC. Its translation: CANSQASEQYF.

The sample holds many counts of this clonotype. The chain has TRBV4-2 and TRBJ2-1; TRBD2 might be the D (6 bases). Trimming took off 4 bases at V and 8 bases at J, with 15 bases between the two ends. The CDR3 runs to 14 residues. The germline gives CDR1 LGHNA, CDR2 YNFKEQ. CDR3 in amino acids: CASSLTGEWDEQFF. CDR3 bases: TGTGCCAGCAGCCTAACGGGGGAGTGGGATGAGCAGTTCTTC.

V and J are TRBV27 and TRBJ2-4, with 12 bases matching TRBD2. The end of the DNA is better explained by TRBJ2-7, so the J call may be wrong. Germline V gives CDR1 MNHEY, CDR2 SMNVEV (reference sequence). CDR3 length: 16 residues. CDR3 DNA sequence: TGTGCCAGCAGTTTATCCCAACTAGCGGGGGGATACGAGCAGTACTTC. This encodes CASSLSQLAGGYEQYF.

The chain links TRBV12-3 or TRBV12-4 to TRBJ2-7; maybe TRBD1 (6 bases). V was trimmed by 3 bases and J by 2 bases, leaving 14 bases between them. The CDR3 has 15 amino acids. CDR3 nucleotides: TGTGCCAGCAGTTTTATAGCGAGGGACACCTACGAGCAGTACTTC. Translating it yields CASSFIARDTYEQYF.

The sample holds a few counts of this clonotype. V is TRBV9 and J is TRBJ2-2; 7 nucleotides match TRBD2. Trimming cost V 0 bases and J 7 bases; bases outside gene matches: 6. Germline V CDR1 and CDR2: SGDLS, YYNGEE. CDR3 size: 15 residues. CDR3 sequence: CASSVGEGRYGELFF. In DNA, the CDR3 is TGTGCCAGCAGCGTAGGGGAGGGCCGGTACGGGGAGCTGTTTTTT.

The rearrangement links TRBV29-1 to TRBJ1-1; D is possibly TRBD1 (5 bases). The germline gives CDR1 SQVTM, CDR2 ANQGSEA. The CDR3 sequence is 14 residues long. The germline V and J ends were trimmed by 4 bases and 0 bases, with 12 bases remaining between them. The CDR3 region is CSVAGRAMNTEAFF. The CDR3 nucleotides are TGCAGCGTTGCTGGCAGGGCTATGAACACTGAAGCTTTCTTT.

The V and J genes are TRBV6-2 or TRBV6-3 and TRBJ2-7, with D unresolved. Germline CDR1 MNHEY, CDR2 SVGEGT. V lost 2 bases and J 0 bases, leaving 8 bases between the germline ends. The CDR3 runs to 14 residues. The chain's CDR3 is CASSYPTGSYEQYF. DNA for the CDR3: TGTGCCAGCAGTTACCCGACGGGCTCCTACGAGCAGTACTTC.

The J gene is TRBJ2-3, the V gene TRBV18; TRBD2 matches 8 bases. V shed 0 bases, J shed 4 bases, and the junction held 12 bases outside the gene matches. CDR1 and CDR2 from the germline V gene are KGHSH and LQKENI. This CDR3 comprises 18 residues. CDR3 sequence: CASSPPTWSGSRSDTQYF. CDR3 DNA: TGTGCCAGCTCACCACCGACCTGGAGCGGGAGTAGATCAGATACGCAGTATTTT.

The chain is built from TRBV20-1 and TRBJ1-4, with 8 bases fitting TRBD1. The CDR3 runs to 15 residues. From germline, CDR1 is DFQATT and CDR2 SNEGSKA (reference sequence). Unmatched junction bases numbered 13, after V lost 6 bases and J lost 7 bases. Written as DNA, the CDR3 is TGCAGTGCCCCGACGGCGGGGCAGGGGGCTGAAAAACTGTTTTTT. This codes for CSAPTAGQGAEKLFF.

The chain joins TRBV7-9 to TRBJ1-2, with 9 bases that match TRBD1. Germline V gene data show CDR1 as SEHNR and CDR2 as FQNEAQ (reference sequence). With V trimmed by 1 base and J by 0 bases, 12 bases remained unmatched. The CDR3 runs 19 residues. In DNA, the CDR3 is TGTGCCAGCAGCTTAGTCGGAGGGTCGGGGACAGGGACTAACTATGGCTACACCTTC. This encodes CASSLVGGSGTGTNYGYTF.

Many counts were recorded for this clonotype. An end of the junction differs from the germline gene, which may be a read error. The V call is TRBV7-2, the J call TRBJ2-1; D not resolved. The germline V gene has CDR1 SGHTA and CDR2 FQGNSA. This CDR3 comprises 13 residues. CDR3 loop: CASSFSQVNGQFF. As DNA, the CDR3 is TGTGCCAGCAGCTTTAGCCAGGTGAATGGGCAGTTCTTC.

This chain uses TRBV19 with TRBJ2-1; 8 bases fit TRBD1. This CDR3 region has 13 residues. Germline loops: CDR1 LNHDA, CDR2 SQIVND (reference sequence). The ends lost 6 bases at V and 6 bases at J; junction bases unmatched: 4. The CDR3, as DNA: TGTGCCAGTAGGACAGGGGCCGTCAATGAGCAGTTCTTC. This translates into CASRTGAVNEQFF.

The CDR3 spells CATSYSENQPQHF. The CDR3 DNA sequence: TGTGCCACCAGTTATTCAGAGAATCAGCCCCAGCATTTT. The V gene is TRBV24-1, the J gene TRBJ1-5; no clear D. CDR3 size: 13 residues. The germline V gene encodes CDR1 KGHDR and CDR2 SFDVKD. Trimming removed 6 bases at V and 4 bases at J, with 9 bases between.

The V gene is TRBV5-1, the J gene TRBJ2-5, with TRBD1 identical over 7 bases. From germline, CDR1 is SGHRS and CDR2 YFSETQ. The CDR3 totals 17 residues. J lost 5 bases, V lost 0 bases, and 13 bases had no gene match. The CDR3 here is CASSLDRDSLKWETQYF. As DNA, the CDR3 is TGCGCCAGCAGCTTGGACCGGGACAGCCTAAAATGGGAGACCCAGTACTTC.

This chain links TRBV10-3 with TRBJ2-5; no definite D call. The CDR3 covers 13 residues. Germline CDR1 reads ENHRY; CDR2 reads SYGVKD. Trimming took 5 bases from V and 2 from J, leaving 9 bases between them. CDR3 loop: CAISPQEQETQYF. The DNA for the CDR3 is TGTGCCATCAGTCCTCAGGAGCAAGAGACCCAGTACTTC.

J is TRBJ2-1 and V is TRBV5-1; 12 nucleotides match TRBD2. The CDR3 spans 17 residues. Per germline, CDR1 SGHRS and CDR2 YFSETQ. The V and J ends lost 1 base and 6 bases, in that order; junction bases with no gene match: 8. The CDR3 bases are TGCGCCAGCAGCTTGCCTAGACTAGCGGGAGAGGGCAATGAGCAGTTCTTC. Translated, it gives CASSLPRLAGEGNEQFF.

This clonotype showed up just once. The J gene is TRBJ2-5, the V gene TRBV6-1; 7 positions agree with TRBD1. The CDR3 loop spans 16 amino acids. In germline, CDR1 is MNHNS, CDR2 SASEGT. J lost 0 bases, V lost 4 bases, and 8 bases had no gene match. The CDR3 DNA is TGTGCCAGCAGTGGTCGGGTCAGGGGGAACCAAGAGACCCAGTACTTC. Its protein product is CASSGRVRGNQETQYF.

The chain links TRBV20-1 to TRBJ2-1, with 8 bases aligning to TRBD1. Trimming removed 6 bases from V and 10 bases from J; junction bases left unmatched: 11. The CDR3 consists of 13 residues. Germline CDR1 reads DFQATT; CDR2 reads SNEGSKA (reference sequence). CDR3 residues: CSAKGQETYEQFF. CDR3 DNA sequence: TGCAGTGCAAAGGGACAGGAGACCTACGAGCAGTTCTTC.

In this sample, this clonotype turned up many times. The J gene is TRBJ2-5, the V gene TRBV28; D may be TRBD2 (5 bases). CDR3 length: 12 amino acids. V dropped 11 bases and J dropped 0 bases, with 10 bases sitting between them. Germline CDR1 reads MDHEN; CDR2 reads SYDVKM. This chain's CDR3 is CAVRGYQETQYF. CDR3 nucleotides: TGTGCCGTGCGCGGGTACCAAGAGACCCAGTACTTC.